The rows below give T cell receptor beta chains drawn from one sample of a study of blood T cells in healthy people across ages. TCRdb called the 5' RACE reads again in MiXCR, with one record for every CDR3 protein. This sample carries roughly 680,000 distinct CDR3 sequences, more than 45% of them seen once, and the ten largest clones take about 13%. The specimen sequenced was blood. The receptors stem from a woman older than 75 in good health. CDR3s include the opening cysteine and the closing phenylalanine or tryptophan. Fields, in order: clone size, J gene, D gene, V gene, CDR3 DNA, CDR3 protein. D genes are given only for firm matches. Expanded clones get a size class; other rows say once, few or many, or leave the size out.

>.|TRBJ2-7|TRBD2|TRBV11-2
TGTGCCAGCGCTACTCGGGGGGTGTCCTACGAGCAGTACTTC
CASATRGVSYEQYF
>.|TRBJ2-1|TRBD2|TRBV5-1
TGCGCCAGCAGCTTGGTGCTAGCGGGATCGGTGAACAATGAGCAGTTCTTC
CASSLVLAGSVNNEQFF
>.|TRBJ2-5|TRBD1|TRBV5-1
TGCGCCAGCAGCGTGACAGGGTTGGAAGAGACCCAGTACTTC
CASSVTGLEETQYF
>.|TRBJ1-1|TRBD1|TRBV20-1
TGCAGTGCACCGGGACAGGTAATGGGGACTGAAGCTTTCTTT
CSAPGQVMGTEAFF
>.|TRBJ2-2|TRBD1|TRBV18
TGTGCCAGCTCGTACCTTCAGGGGGCCTCCGGGGAGCTGTTTTTT
CASSYLQGASGELFF
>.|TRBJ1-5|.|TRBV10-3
TGTGCCATCAGGGAAACAGGGCTCAGGGCCCAGCATTTT
CAIRETGLRAQHF
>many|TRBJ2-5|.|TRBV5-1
TGCGCCAGCAGCTTGAAGGGACACCCTCAAGAGACCCAGTACTTC
CASSLKGHPQETQYF
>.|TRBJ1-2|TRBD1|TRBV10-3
TGTGCCATCAGTGCCAGGGGGCCGAGTGGCTACACCTTC
CAISARGPSGYTF
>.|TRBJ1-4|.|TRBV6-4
TGTGCCAGCAGTGCTAACAGAGGAGAAAAACTGTTTTTT
CASSANRGEKLFF
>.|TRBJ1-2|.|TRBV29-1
TGCAGCGTCAAGGACGACAGGATAGGTTGGCCCTATGGCTACACCTTC
CSVKDDRIGWPYGYTF
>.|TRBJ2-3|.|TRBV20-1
TGCAGTGCTAGACTGACTGAAAGGGATACGCAGTATTTT
CSARLTERDTQYF
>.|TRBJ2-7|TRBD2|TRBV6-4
TGTGCCAGCAGTGACTCGACTAGCGGGGGTAATGAGCAGTACTTC
CASSDSTSGGNEQYF
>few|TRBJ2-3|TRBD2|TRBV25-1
TGTGCCAGCAGTCACTCTGGGACTAGCGGGGGGCGGACGTATAGCACAGATACGCAGTATTTT
CASSHSGTSGGRTYSTDTQYF
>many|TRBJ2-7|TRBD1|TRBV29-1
TGCAGCGGGACAGGCTGGGAAACCTACGAGCAGTACTTC
CSGTGWETYEQYF
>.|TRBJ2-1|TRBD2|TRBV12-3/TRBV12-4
TGTGCCAGCAGTTTAGGTTCTAGCGGGCCCTGGAATGAGCAGTTCTTC
CASSLGSSGPWNEQFF
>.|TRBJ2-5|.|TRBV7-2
TGTGCCAACCGGAAGCTAGATTCGGGCGATGAGCAGTACTTC
CANRKLDSGDEQYF
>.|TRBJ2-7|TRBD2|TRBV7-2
TGTGCCAGCAGCGTGGGGCTAGCGGGGTCTAACCCCTACGAGCAGTACTTC
CASSVGLAGSNPYEQYF
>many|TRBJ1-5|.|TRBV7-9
TGTGCCAGCAGCCTCGAAGGGGAAGAGCCCCAGCATTTT
CASSLEGEEPQHF
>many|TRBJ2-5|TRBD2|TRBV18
TGTGCCAGCTCACCCCAAGCGGGACCAGAGACCCAGTACTTC
CASSPQAGPETQYF
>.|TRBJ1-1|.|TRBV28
TGTGCCAGCAGTTTCCGCGTGACTGAAGCTTTCTTT
CASSFRVTEAFF
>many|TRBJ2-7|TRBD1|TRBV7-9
TGTGCCAGCATCCTTGGAGGGACAGGGAAAAGCTACGAGCAGTACTTC
CASILGGTGKSYEQYF
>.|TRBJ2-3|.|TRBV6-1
TGTGCCAGCAGTGTAGGGGATACGCGGTATTTT
CASSVGDTRYF
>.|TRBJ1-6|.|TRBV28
TGTGCCAGCAGTAACATACAAGGTGATTCACCCCTCCACTTT
CASSNIQGDSPLHF
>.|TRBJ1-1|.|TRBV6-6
TGTGCCAGCAGCCGACCTACCACTGAAGCTTTCTTT
CASSRPTTEAFF
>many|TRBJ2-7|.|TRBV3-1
TGTGCCAGCAGTAATCGTAACGAGCAGTACTTC
CASSNRNEQYF
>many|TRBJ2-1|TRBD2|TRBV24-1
TGTGCCACCAGTGATCCTAGCGGGGGTGGCTACAATGAGCAGTTCTTC
CATSDPSGGGYNEQFF
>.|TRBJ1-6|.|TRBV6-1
TGTGCCAGCAGTGACTGGCTGATCAATTCACCCCTCCACTTT
CASSDWLINSPLHF
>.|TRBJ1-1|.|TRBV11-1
TGTGCCAGCAGCTTAGAACCAACCAACACTGAGGCTTTCTTT
CASSLEPTNTEAFF
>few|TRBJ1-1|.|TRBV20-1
TGCAGTGCTAGAACGGGTGGGACTGAAGCTTTCTTT
CSARTGGTEAFF
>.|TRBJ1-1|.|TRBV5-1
TGCGCCAGCAGCATGTTAAGAGGCACTGAAGCTTTCTTT
CASSMLRGTEAFF
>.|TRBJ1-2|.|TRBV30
TGTGCCTGGAGTGCTGGGGAAGGCTACACCTTC
CAWSAGEGYTF
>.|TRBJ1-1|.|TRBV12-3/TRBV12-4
TGTGCCAGCAGTTGGGGTGCTGAAGCTTTCTTT
CASSWGAEAFF
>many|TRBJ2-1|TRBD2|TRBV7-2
TGTGCCAGCAGCTTAGCCCCTAGCGGTCCCTACAATGAGCAGTTCTTC
CASSLAPSGPYNEQFF
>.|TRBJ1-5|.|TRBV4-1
TGCGCCAGCAGCCCCCACGAGGGACGGGATAGCAATCAGCCCCAGCATTTT
CASSPHEGRDSNQPQHF
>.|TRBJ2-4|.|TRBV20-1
TGCAGTGCTAGAGATTCCAGTGCTATGGCCAAAAACATTCAGTACTTC
CSARDSSAMAKNIQYF
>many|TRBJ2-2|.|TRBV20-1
TGCAGTGCCCGACCTGGGGTCCGGAACACCGGGGAGCTGTTTTTT
CSARPGVRNTGELFF
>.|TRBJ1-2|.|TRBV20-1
TGCAGTGCTGCAGGTTGGGCCTATGGCTACACCTTC
CSAAGWAYGYTF
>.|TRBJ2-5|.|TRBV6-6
TGTGCCAGCAGAGACAAACCCGTGGGAGTTCAAGAGACCCAGTACTTC
CASRDKPVGVQETQYF
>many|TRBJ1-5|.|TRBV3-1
TGTGCCAGCAGCCAGGAACAGGGTCAGCCCCAGCATTTT
CASSQEQGQPQHF
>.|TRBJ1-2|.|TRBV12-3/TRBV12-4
TGTGCCAGCAGTTTTATGGGGGGCAATGGCTACACCTTC
CASSFMGGNGYTF
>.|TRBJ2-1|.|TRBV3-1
TGTGCCAGCAGCCAAGAACGGACCCAGTTCTTC
CASSQERTQFF
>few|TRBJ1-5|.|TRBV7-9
TGTGCCAGCGGACGATTGGACCTAGATCAGCCCCAGCATTTT
CASGRLDLDQPQHF